Listed below are T cell receptor beta chains from one sample, sequenced in a study of cytomegalovirus exposure and HLA in healthy donors. Some clones are missing from TCRdb's copy, which holds only in-frame ones; the method was immunoSEQ multiplex PCR. The sample yields under 200,000 clones, roughly 80% seen once. Sequences were obtained from PBMCs. Every receptor here comes from a woman younger than 35 in good health and CMV-seronegative. Each CDR3 is given with its conserved first and last residue. The D gene is left open where the match is weak. Some rows mark clone size as missing; the rest say once, few, many or name a class of expanded clone.

d_call j_call v_call clone_size cdr3_aa cdr3_nt
- TRBJ2-1 TRBV7-2 - CASSMGAVGNEQFF TGTGCCAGCAGCATGGGGGCAGTGGGCAATGAGCAGTTCTTC
- TRBJ1-2 TRBV7-2 - CASSLAPDSYYGYTF TGTGCCAGCAGCTTAGCGCCTGACAGCTACTATGGCTACACCTTC
TRBD1 TRBJ2-3 TRBV19 - CASSILLGRGPDTQYF TGTGCCAGTAGTATATTACTCGGCAGGGGGCCAGATACGCAGTATTTT
- TRBJ1-2 TRBV5-4 - CASSVTGRGNYGYTF TGTGCCAGCAGCGTCACAGGGAGGGGTAACTATGGCTACACCTTC
TRBD1 TRBJ1-6 TRBV6-1 - CASRVTGGNSPLHF TGTGCCAGCAGGGTGACAGGGGGGAATTCACCCCTCCACTTT
TRBD1 TRBJ2-5 TRBV30 - CAWSRQGVVSKTQYF TGTGCCTGGAGCCGACAGGGTGTGGTGTCGAAGACCCAGTACTTC
- TRBJ2-5 TRBV27 few CASSFNGMGRTQYF TGTGCCAGCAGTTTCAACGGGATGGGTAGGACCCAGTACTTC
TRBD1 TRBJ2-2 TRBV18 - CASSPPGQGAPRNTGELFF TGTGCCAGCTCACCTCCCGGACAGGGGGCGCCTAGGAACACCGGGGAGCTGTTTTTT
- TRBJ2-2 TRBV5-5 few CASSGWTIRNRGTGELFF TGTGCCAGCAGCGGGTGGACTATCCGAAACCGGGGGACCGGGGAGCTGTTTTTT
TRBD2 TRBJ2-1 TRBV5-8 once CASSRGLAGVNEQFF TGTGCCAGCAGCAGGGGACTAGCGGGAGTCAATGAGCAGTTCTTC
TRBD2 TRBJ2-7 TRBV5-6 few CASSLELAGGYEQYF TGTGCCAGCAGCTTGGAACTAGCGGGAGGCTACGAGCAGTACTTC
TRBD1 TRBJ2-5 TRBV27 - CASSLDRGQETQYF TGTGCCAGCAGTTTAGACAGGGGTCAAGAGACCCAGTACTTC
- TRBJ2-7 TRBV7-2 once CASSYLSSYEQYF TGTGCCAGCAGCTACCTGAGCTCCTACGAGCAGTACTTC
- TRBJ1-2 TRBV28 - CASSSSGHSSGYTF TGTGCCAGCAGTTCATCGGGACATTCAAGCGGCTACACCTTC
TRBD2 TRBJ2-1 TRBV27 - CASTQSGSPNEQFF TGTGCCAGCACACAAAGCGGGAGCCCCAATGAGCAGTTCTTC
- TRBJ1-4 TRBV4-3 - CASSQDWLSGEKLFF TGCGCCAGCAGCCAAGATTGGCTGAGCGGGGAAAAACTGTTTTTT
TRBD2 TRBJ2-5 TRBV11-3 - CASSLGSEGLAGGETQYF TGTGCCAGCAGCTTAGGGTCAGAGGGACTAGCGGGAGGGGAGACCCAGTACTTC
- TRBJ2-7 TRBV20-1 - CSLQGVAGQYF TGCAGTTTACAGGGGGTAGCGGGGCAGTACTTC
TRBD2 TRBJ2-1 TRBV29-1 - CSCRGTSIEQFF TGCAGCTGCCGGGGGACTAGCATTGAGCAGTTCTTC
- TRBJ2-3 TRBV4-3 - CASSQDAKGLDTQYF TGCGCCAGCAGCCAAGACGCTAAGGGGCTTGATACGCAGTATTTT
TRBD1 TRBJ1-2 TRBV7-2 - CASSFQGAMNHGYTF TGTGCCAGCAGCTTTCAGGGGGCCATGAACCATGGCTACACCTTC
- TRBJ2-5 TRBV21-1 - CASSVSGQYQETQYF TGTGCCAGCAGCGTCTCAGGACAGTACCAAGAGACCCAGTACTTC
- TRBJ2-6 TRBV7-9 - CASSLDISGANVLTF TGTGCCAGCAGCTTAGACATCTCTGGGGCCAACGTCCTGACTTTC
TRBD1 TRBJ2-3 TRBV7-2 - CASAGTGTGDTDTQYF TGTGCCAGCGCCGGAACCGGGACAGGGGACACAGATACGCAGTATTTT
- TRBJ2-2 TRBV10-3 - CAISESVAVLNTGELFF TGTGCCATCAGTGAGTCGGTAGCGGTACTCAACACCGGGGAGCTGTTTTTT
- TRBJ2-5 TRBV30 once CAWSGRGQETQYF TGTGCCTGGAGTGGGAGGGGCCAAGAGACCCAGTACTTC
- TRBJ2-3 TRBV11-2 - CASSPRVIGRGRTDTQYF TGTGCCAGCAGCCCCCGTGTGATCGGGAGAGGGAGAACAGATACGCAGTATTTT
- TRBJ2-2 TRBV11-3 - CASSLEFRQGQLFF TGTGCCAGCAGCTTAGAATTCCGGCAGGGGCAGCTGTTTTTT
TRBD2 TRBJ2-1 TRBV5-1 - CASSFQGTSGFNEQFF TGCGCCAGCAGCTTCCAGGGGACTAGCGGTTTCAATGAGCAGTTCTTC
- TRBJ2-7 TRBV2 - CASSAQGSAYEQYF TGTGCCAGCAGTGCACAGGGAAGTGCCTACGAGCAGTACTTC
TRBD2 TRBJ2-1 TRBV6-6 - CASSLGLVGEQFF TGTGCCAGCAGTCTAGGACTAGTTGGCGAGCAGTTCTTC
- TRBJ1-1 TRBV30 - CAWSVSSEMTEAFF TGTGCCTGGAGTGTCAGTTCGGAGATGACTGAAGCTTTCTTT
TRBD2 TRBJ2-1 TRBV19 - CASTPRRERDRNEQFF TGTGCCAGTACCCCCAGGAGGGAGCGGGACCGGAATGAGCAGTTCTTC
- TRBJ2-1 TRBV7-9 - CASSSTASYNEQFF TGTGCCAGCAGCTCGACAGCTTCGTACAATGAGCAGTTCTTC
- TRBJ1-3 TRBV7-9 - CASSPSGGNTIYF TGTGCCAGCAGTCCAAGCGGTGGGAACACCATATATTTT
- TRBJ1-1 TRBV5-1 - CASSLAGMNTEAFF TGCGCCAGCAGCTTGGCAGGGATGAACACTGAAGCTTTCTTT
- TRBJ2-1 TRBV4-3 once CASSQDLEALSEQFF TGCGCCAGCAGCCAAGATCTTGAGGCTCTATCTGAGCAGTTCTTC
TRBD1 TRBJ2-2 TRBV19 - CASSSQGDVGELFF TGTGCCAGTAGTTCACAGGGGGATGTCGGGGAGCTGTTTTTT
TRBD1 TRBJ2-7 TRBV19 - CASKARQGAVEQYF TGTGCCAGTAAGGCCCGACAGGGAGCAGTCGAGCAGTACTTC
TRBD1 TRBJ1-1 TRBV19 - CASRDRPNTEAFF TGTGCCAGTCGGGACAGACCGAACACTGAAGCTTTCTTT
TRBD1 TRBJ2-1 TRBV10-1 - CASSRSPGQGQYEQFF TGCGCCAGCAGTCGCTCCCCGGGACAGGGTCAGTATGAGCAGTTCTTC
- TRBJ2-3 TRBV7-9 - CASSFFTVEHRTQYF TGTGCCAGCAGCTTTTTCACCGTCGAACATCGCACGCAGTATTTT
TRBD1 TRBJ1-2 TRBV11-2 - CASSHPLPGTGAGGYTF TGTGCCAGCAGCCATCCCCTTCCCGGGACAGGGGCAGGAGGCTACACCTTC
- TRBJ1-2 TRBV6-5 once CASSYSRGGYGYTF TGTGCCAGCAGTTACTCTCGAGGGGGCTATGGCTACACCTTC
- TRBJ2-5 TRBV19 few CASSPRVLPQETQYF TGTGCCAGTAGTCCGCGGGTTCTGCCACAAGAGACCCAGTACTTC
TRBD2 TRBJ2-2 TRBV2 - CASSDVLAGQNTGELFF TGTGCCAGCAGTGACGTCCTAGCGGGACAGAACACCGGGGAGCTGTTTTTT
- TRBJ2-6 TRBV6-1 - CASSEALLRSGANVLTF TGTGCCAGCAGTGAAGCCCTACTCCGCTCTGGGGCCAACGTCCTGACTTTC